The rows below give T cell receptor beta chains drawn from one sample of a study of Ad26.COV2.S vaccination and SARS-CoV-2 variants. Assay used: immunoSEQ multiplex PCR; TCRdb lists only in-frame clones, some missing. The table records 350,000 to 500,000 clones, around 91% of them present only once. The sequenced sample was peripheral blood, obtained in a trial of Ad26.COV2.S vaccine versus placebo. Receptor source: a person aged 18 to 65 who received the Ad26.COV2.S COVID-19 vaccine or a placebo. CDR3s include the opening cysteine and the closing phenylalanine or tryptophan. Fields, in order: D gene, V gene, clone size, J gene, CDR3 DNA, CDR3 protein. A D gene is named only where the DNA matches it firmly. Not all rows give a size; the values are once, few, many and, for expanded clones, a class.

TRBD1	TRBV5-1	NA	TRBJ1-1	TGCGCCAGCAGCTTGCACAGGGGTAGAGGGACTGAAGCTTTCTTT	CASSLHRGRGTEAFF
NA	TRBV9	once	TRBJ2-2	TGTGCCAGCAGCGTAGCGGGGCTTTCCGGGGAGCTGTTTTTT	CASSVAGLSGELFF
NA	TRBV9	NA	TRBJ2-3	TGTGCCAGCAGCGTAGTGAGGGTCGATACGCAGTATTTT	CASSVVRVDTQYF
NA	TRBV7-8	NA	TRBJ1-5	TGTGCCAGCAGCTTAGGAAAGAATCAGCCCCAGCATTTT	CASSLGKNQPQHF
NA	TRBV28	NA	TRBJ1-4	TGTGCCAGCAGTTTACCGGGCCCCGGTAATGGTAATGAAAAACTGTTTTTT	CASSLPGPGNGNEKLFF
TRBD2	TRBV4-2	NA	TRBJ2-2	TGTGCCAGCAGCCAAGATCCAGGTTTAGCGGGAGGGGAGCTGTTTTTT	CASSQDPGLAGGELFF
NA	TRBV15	NA	TRBJ2-7	TGTGCCACCAGCAGAGATACGGGGTCAGTGGACGAGCAGTACTTC	CATSRDTGSVDEQYF
NA	TRBV3-1/TRBV3-2	NA	TRBJ2-7	TGTGCCAGCAGCCAAGGGACCCGCTACGAGCAGTACTTC	CASSQGTRYEQYF
NA	TRBV11-3	NA	TRBJ2-3	TGTGCCAGCAGCTCTAGGGGGGACACAGATACGCAGTATTTT	CASSSRGDTDTQYF
TRBD1	TRBV19	NA	TRBJ2-1	TGTGCCAGTCGACAGGGCTTCACCTACAATGAGCAGTTCTTC	CASRQGFTYNEQFF
TRBD2	TRBV4-3	NA	TRBJ2-7	TGCGCCAGCAGCCAAGATCATCTAGCGGCAGGCGAGCAGTACTTC	CASSQDHLAAGEQYF
NA	TRBV28	once	TRBJ1-5	TGTGCCAGCAGCCGGGGGGCCCGCAATCAGCCCCAGCATTTT	CASSRGARNQPQHF
TRBD2	TRBV14	NA	TRBJ2-3	TGTGCCAGCAGCCCTGGACTAGCGGGAGGGGAAGGGGCAGATACGCAGTATTTT	CASSPGLAGGEGADTQYF
NA	TRBV10-3	once	TRBJ2-1	TGTGCCATCAGTGAGTCTTGGGACAATGAGCAGTTCTTC	CAISESWDNEQFF
TRBD1	TRBV18	NA	TRBJ2-2	TGTGCCAGCTCAACTATTGGGCGGGACAGGTCCGGCACACCGGAGGAGCTGTTTTTT	CASSTIGRDRSGTPEELFF
TRBD1	TRBV5-1	NA	TRBJ1-5	TGCGCCAGCAGCTTGGGGTCAGGGGGGTTGAATCAGCCCCAGCATTTT	CASSLGSGGLNQPQHF
NA	TRBV11-2	once	TRBJ2-7	TGTGCCAGCAGCTTAGGGGCTTGGGGGTACGAGCAGTACTTC	CASSLGAWGYEQYF
TRBD2	TRBV29-1	NA	TRBJ2-3	TGCAGCGTTGAACGGCGGGAGGCCGCAGATACGCAGTATTTT	CSVERREAADTQYF
TRBD1	TRBV25-1	NA	TRBJ2-7	TGTGCCAGCAGTGAAGAGTTTCGGACAGGAGCCTACGAGCAGTACTTC	CASSEEFRTGAYEQYF
NA	TRBV10-3	NA	TRBJ2-2	TGTGCCATCAGTGTAGTGTGGGGCACGGACACCGGGGAGCTGTTTTTT	CAISVVWGTDTGELFF